One and the same sample provided the 32 T cell receptor beta chains below, sequenced in a study of blood T cell repertoires in COVID-19. Clones were sequenced by immunoSEQ multiplex PCR, and TCRdb holds only the in-frame ones, with some missing. The table shows under 150,000 clones, with roughly 81% occurring only once. The sequencing input was peripheral blood. All receptors come from a man aged 35-49 years with acute or convalescent COVID-19.

The V gene is TRBV11-2, the J gene TRBJ2-3; perhaps TRBD2 as D (7 bases). CDR3 length equals 16 residues. Trimming removed 1 base at V and 2 bases at J, with 13 bases between. Germline CDR1 reads SGHAT; CDR2 reads FQNNGV. The CDR3 nucleotides read TGTGCCAGCAGCTTAGCCGGGGGGACATTCACAGATACGCAGTATTTT. Residues: CASSLAGGTFTDTQYF.

The rearrangement links TRBV28 to TRBJ2-7; 7 bases line up with TRBD1. V trimming: 3 bases; J trimming: 1 base; junction bases outside the gene matches: 3. CDR1 is MDHEN and CDR2 is SYDVKM in the germline V gene. The CDR3 consists of 14 residues. Written as DNA, the CDR3 is TGTGCCAGCAGTTTGTTGACAGGGTCCTACGAGCAGTACTTC. It specifies CASSLLTGSYEQYF.

CDR3 in amino acids: CASSYTGGRYQPQHF. CDR3 coding DNA: TGTGCCAGCAGCTATACAGGGGGCCGGTATCAGCCCCAGCATTTT. The chain carries TRBV7-2 and TRBJ1-5, with 9 bases that match TRBD1. From germline, CDR1 is SGHTA and CDR2 FQGNSA. This CDR3 region has 15 residues. After removal of 4 bases from V and 5 bases from J, the junction contained 6 bases not matched to a gene.

This clone was recorded a few times. The gene calls are TRBV30 and TRBJ2-7, with D possibly TRBD1 on 6 matching bases. The germline V and J ends were trimmed by 2 bases and 2 bases, with 7 bases remaining between them. The CDR3 is made up of 12 amino acids. In germline, CDR1 is GTSNPN, CDR2 SVGIG (reference sequence). This chain's CDR3 is CAWSTGPYEQYF. CDR3 sequence (DNA): TGTGCCTGGAGTACAGGGCCCTACGAGCAGTACTTC.

The chain is built from TRBV25-1 and TRBJ1-6; D is uncertain. The length of the CDR3 is 11 residues. The germline gives CDR1 MGHDK, CDR2 SYGVNS. V dropped 3 bases and J dropped 9 bases, with 3 bases sitting between them. CDR3 bases: TGTGCCAGCAGTGACCGTTCACCCCTCCACTTT. Protein product: CASSDRSPLHF.

The chain uses TRBV29-1 and TRBJ1-2; D uncertain. The CDR3 has 10 residues. The V end lost 6 bases, the J end lost 7 bases, and 9 bases lay between the germline ends. Germline V gives CDR1 SQVTM, CDR2 ANQGSEA. The CDR3 sequence is CSVLTGGYTF. CDR3 nucleotide sequence: TGCAGCGTACTAACTGGTGGCTACACCTTC.

The rearrangement joins TRBV19 to TRBJ1-5; D unresolved. This CDR3 has 13 residues. CDR1 and CDR2 (germline): LNHDA, SQIVND (reference sequence). The V gene lost 5 bases and the J gene lost 3 bases, with 8 bases spanning the gap. CDR3 residues: CASSPRVNQPQHF. CDR3 DNA: TGTGCCAGTAGTCCCCGGGTCAATCAGCCCCAGCATTTT.

This chain uses TRBV19 with TRBJ2-6; unclear D gene. The CDR3 sequence is 15 residues long. V lost 5 bases, J lost 0 bases, and 8 bases lay in between. The V gene's germline CDR1 is LNHDA and CDR2 SQIVND (reference sequence). In DNA, the CDR3 is TGTGCCAGTAGTGTGAAACTCTCTGGGGCCAACGTCCTGACTTTC. This translates into CASSVKLSGANVLTF.

The CDR3 DNA reads TGCGCCAGGCCCTACAGGGATAGTCAGCCCCAGCATTTT. This encodes CARPYRDSQPQHF. The rearrangement joins TRBV5-1 to TRBJ1-5, with D perhaps TRBD1 (6 bases). V was trimmed by 8 bases and J by 6 bases, leaving 15 bases between them. The germline V gene has CDR1 SGHRS and CDR2 YFSETQ. This CDR3 is 13 amino acids long. Complete variable domain (other parts from reference TRBV5-1 and TRBJ1-5): KAGVTQTPRYLIKTRGQQVTLSCSPISGHRSVSWYQQTPGQGLQFLFEYFSETQRNKGNFPGRFSGRQFSNSRSEMNVSTLELGDSALYLCARPYRDSQPQHFGDGTRLSIL.

The sample holds a few counts of this clone. The chain joins TRBV4-1 to TRBJ1-5; possible D gene TRBD1, 5 bases. This CDR3 has 15 residues. Between the trimmed V and J ends, which lost 1 base and 4 bases, there was a span of 11 bases. Germline values: CDR1 MGHRA, CDR2 YSYEKL. CDR3 coding DNA: TGCGCCAGCAGCCAAGGAGGGACTCGGAATCAGCCCCAGCATTTT. Translation: CASSQGGTRNQPQHF.

The rearrangement joins TRBV7-9 to TRBJ2-3, with a tentative D call TRBD1 (6 bases). Per the germline V gene, CDR1 is SEHNR and CDR2 is FQNEAQ (reference sequence). The CDR3 consists of 15 residues. Between the trimmed V and J ends, which lost 1 base and 2 bases, there was a span of 10 bases. In nucleotides, the CDR3 is TGTGCCAGCAGCTTAGTCGGACAGACCACAGATACGCAGTATTTT. Its protein product is CASSLVGQTTDTQYF.

This clone was recorded a few times. The chain uses TRBV20-1 and TRBJ2-7; 7 bases fit TRBD2. The CDR3 is made up of 11 amino acids. The germline CDR1 and CDR2 sequences are DFQATT and SNEGSKA (reference sequence). V dropped 6 bases and J dropped 6; count of bases not matched to a gene: 5. CDR3 nucleotide sequence: TGCAGTGCGGGGGGGATGGGCGAGCAGTACTTC. As protein: CSAGGMGEQYF.

V usage is TRBV2 and J usage is TRBJ1-5; D call uncertain. The CDR3 spans 12 residues. Per the germline V gene, CDR1 is SNHLY and CDR2 is FYNNEI. Trimming shortened V by 6 bases and J by 3 bases, and 6 bases separated the two germline ends. Written as DNA, the CDR3 is TGTGCCAGCAGCGCTACCAATCAGCCCCAGCATTTT. Protein sequence: CASSATNQPQHF.

This clone was detected only a few times. The rearrangement joins TRBV11-2 to TRBJ1-6, with D perhaps TRBD1 (6 bases). The V end was cut by 1 base, the J end by 4 bases, with 17 bases between. The CDR3 has 18 amino acids. The germline V gene has CDR1 SGHAT and CDR2 FQNNGV. DNA of the CDR3: TGTGCCAGCAGCTTAGGTAGAGGCAGAGACAGGTATAATTCACCCCTCCACTTT. It codes for CASSLGRGRDRYNSPLHF.

J is TRBJ1-2 and V is TRBV10-2; no clear D. CDR1 is WSHSY, CDR2 SAAADI, per germline. Trimming took 0 bases from V and 2 from J, leaving 13 bases between them. This CDR3 region has 16 residues. CDR3 DNA: TGCGCCAGCAGTGAGTCGGTAAGCGTCGGGAACTATGGCTACACCTTC. Encoded protein: CASSESVSVGNYGYTF.

The chain is built from TRBV9 and TRBJ2-3; no clear D gene. The ends were cut back, 4 bases at V and 0 bases at J, with 9 bases in the middle. The CDR3 runs to 14 residues. Germline CDR1 and CDR2: SGDLS and YYNGEE. This chain's CDR3 is CASSPVPSTDTQYF. The CDR3 DNA is TGTGCCAGCAGCCCAGTCCCCAGCACAGATACGCAGTATTTT.

J is TRBJ2-7 and V is TRBV6-2 or TRBV6-3; 11 bases fit TRBD1. The CDR3 sequence is 17 residues long. V lost 5 bases and J lost 5; bases outside the gene matches: 14. Germline CDR1 reads MNHEY; CDR2 reads SVGEGT. This CDR3 reads CASSISRDRGLRDEQYF. The CDR3 DNA is TGTGCCAGCAGTATTAGCCGGGACAGGGGGTTACGTGACGAGCAGTACTTC.

This clone turned up a few times. The CDR3 spells CASSPIAQGGGNTIYF. CDR3 bases: TGTGCCAGCTCACCCATTGCCCAGGGAGGAGGAAACACCATATATTTT. The V gene is TRBV18, the J gene TRBJ1-3, with D possibly TRBD1 on 5 matching bases. The V and J ends lost 3 bases and 4 bases respectively, with 16 bases between them. The length of the CDR3 is 16 residues. Germline V gives CDR1 KGHSH, CDR2 LQKENI.

This chain joins TRBV9 and TRBJ2-7, with 9 bases matching TRBD2. CDR3 length: 15 residues. From germline, CDR1 is SGDLS and CDR2 YYNGEE. V gave up 0 bases and J gave up 0 bases; unmatched junction bases: 1. The CDR3 nucleotides are TGTGCCAGCAGCGTAGCTAGCGGGGCCTCCTACGAGCAGTACTTC. The encoded protein is CASSVASGASYEQYF.

The V and J genes are TRBV5-5 and TRBJ2-1, with D possibly matching TRBD2 (5 bases). The CDR3 runs 12 residues. Looked up from germline, CDR1 is SGHKS and CDR2 is YYEKEE (reference sequence). V lost 0 bases and J lost 10, with 8 bases in between. CDR3 in amino acids: CASSLESGEQFF. The CDR3, as DNA: TGTGCCAGCAGCTTGGAGTCGGGGGAGCAGTTCTTC.

V gene TRBV27 combines with J gene TRBJ2-3; tentatively, D is TRBD1 (6 bases). Trimming left V 6 bases short and J 2 bases short, with 15 bases between. Germline V gives CDR1 MNHEY, CDR2 SMNVEV (reference sequence). This CDR3 has 15 residues. The CDR3 bases are TGTGCCAGCAGACCTCAGGGGCGGTACACAGATACGCAGTATTTT. Translated: CASRPQGRYTDTQYF.

The genes are TRBV9 and TRBJ1-4, with D perhaps matching TRBD1 (5 bases). The CDR3 contains 14 residues. Germline V gene data show CDR1 as SGDLS and CDR2 as YYNGEE. The V gene lost 0 bases and the J gene lost 7 bases, with 10 bases spanning the gap. This chain's CDR3 is CASSVGGRTEKLFF. The CDR3 DNA is TGTGCCAGCAGCGTAGGGGGCCGAACTGAAAAACTGTTTTTT.

This chain links TRBV5-1 with TRBJ1-1; 11 positions match TRBD1. This CDR3 has 14 residues. V lost 4 bases to trimming and J lost 3 bases; unmatched junction nucleotides: 2. The germline gives CDR1 SGHRS, CDR2 YFSETQ. The CDR3 protein is CASSQGQGDTEAFF. Here the CDR3 DNA reads TGCGCCAGCAGCCAGGGACAGGGGGACACTGAAGCTTTCTTT.

This chain connects TRBV5-1 to TRBJ2-2, with TRBD1 matching over 7 bases. J gave up 0 bases and V 0 bases, and 8 bases lay outside the gene matches. Germline CDR1 reads SGHRS; CDR2 reads YFSETQ. This CDR3 spans 18 amino acids. CDR3 nucleotide sequence: TGCGCCAGCAGCTTGGCGGGACAGATAGCCTCGAACACCGGGGAGCTGTTTTTT. Translated, it gives CASSLAGQIASNTGELFF.

The chain links TRBV3-1 (or the pseudogene TRBV3-2) to TRBJ2-1; D ambiguous. Looked up from germline, CDR1 is LGHDT and CDR2 is YNNKEL (reference sequence). The V end lost 0 bases, the J end lost 10 bases, and 10 bases lay between the germline ends. The CDR3 has 13 residues. The CDR3, as DNA: TGTGCCAGCAGCCAAGACCCAGCAGGAGAGCAGTTCTTC. Translated, it gives CASSQDPAGEQFF.

The chain joins TRBV2 to TRBJ2-7, with D possibly matching TRBD2 (8 bases). Germline values: CDR1 SNHLY, CDR2 FYNNEI. The CDR3 contains 14 residues. Trimming pared 10 bases from V and 5 bases from J, leaving 21 bases between. CDR3 loop: CATTSPGGGDEQYF. DNA for the CDR3: TGTGCCACAACCTCACCGGGAGGGGGCGACGAGCAGTACTTC.

The V and J genes are TRBV12-2 and TRBJ2-5; TRBD2 is the table's D call, not checked against the DNA. TRBV12-2 is described as a pseudogene. This CDR3 has 15 amino acids. The CDR3 spells CASRWLAGGQETQYF. The CDR3 DNA follows: TGTGCAAGTCGTTGGCTAGCGGGGGGCCAAGAGACCCAGTACTTC.

The genes are TRBV7-6 and TRBJ1-4, with D uncertain. Germline CDR1 SGHVS, CDR2 FNYEAQ. The CDR3 is 13 residues long. V lost 1 base to trimming and J lost 4 bases, with 4 bases between them. CDR3 sequence (DNA): TGTGCCAGCAGCTTAGTCAGTAATGAAAAACTGTTTTTT. Translated: CASSLVSNEKLFF.

The V and J genes are TRBV5-1 and TRBJ2-7; TRBD1 aligns across 9 bases. Germline CDR1 SGHRS, CDR2 YFSETQ. This CDR3 contains 15 residues. With V trimmed by 3 bases and J by 7 bases, 11 bases remained unmatched. As DNA, the CDR3 is TGCGCCAGCAGCTATCTCAACTACAGGGGGCGGGAGCAGTACTTC. As protein: CASSYLNYRGREQYF.

The V gene is TRBV28, the J gene TRBJ1-4; D is perhaps TRBD1 (6 bases). The CDR3 covers 15 residues. Trimming pared 5 bases from V and 7 bases from J, leaving 17 bases between. Germline CDR1 is MDHEN and CDR2 is SYDVKM. For the CDR3, the DNA is TGTGCCAGCAGTCCTCCCGCTACAGGGCTTGAAAAACTGTTTTTT. Its translation: CASSPPATGLEKLFF.

The chain joins TRBV14 to TRBJ1-2; D is undetermined. V shed 3 bases and J shed 7 bases, with 12 bases lying between them. CDR1 SGHDN and CDR2 FVKESK come from the germline V gene. The CDR3 loop spans 13 amino acids. The CDR3 reads CASSQWEGGGYTF. The CDR3 DNA reads TGTGCCAGCAGCCAGTGGGAGGGCGGTGGCTACACCTTC.

The chain combines TRBV11-2 with TRBJ1-1; TRBD1 aligns across 7 bases. CDR1 SGHAT and CDR2 FQNNGV come from the germline V gene. Trimming removed 1 base from V and 0 bases from J; junction bases left unmatched: 11. This CDR3 has 18 residues. The CDR3 region is CASSLAPTTGPLNTEAFF. The CDR3 coding sequence is TGTGCCAGCAGCTTAGCCCCCACGACAGGGCCTCTGAACACTGAAGCTTTCTTT.